This T cell receptor beta chain was profiled in a study of OX40 agonist ivuxolimab in advanced cancers. Per the germline V gene, CDR1 is MNHEY and CDR2 is SVGAGI. V was shortened by 5 bases and J by 6 bases, with 8 bases between the two germline ends. This CDR3 is built from 11 residues. Measured with immunoSEQ multiplex PCR; TCRdb has only the in-frame clones, and not every one. The profile shows 55,000 to 60,000 clones, roughly 84% of them singletons. Of note for this clone: Its antigen is not known.

Study-wide findings and caveats: The work left the antigen specificity of expanded peripheral T cells undetermined. At 0.1 to 3.0 mg/kg, clonal expansion of CD4+ and CD8+ blood T cells had occurred by week 6. CD8+ T cells averaged more expanded clones than CD4+.

This chain links TRBV6-5 with TRBJ2-7; tentatively, D is TRBD1 or TRBD2 (6 bases each). The clonotype comes from an adult with an advanced solid tumor such as melanoma, head and neck, liver or kidney cancer. The specimen was CD4+ or CD8+ T cells sorted from blood, collected in a trial of the OX40 agonist ivuxolimab. Here the CDR3 reads CASSGGGEQYF. CDR3 coding DNA: TGTGCCAGCAGTGGAGGGGGCGAGCAGTACTTC.